This T cell receptor (beta chain) was identified during a study of response to subunit inactivated influenza vaccine. Study-level points and caveats: Every seasonal influenza vaccination brings in few new T cells, the authors suggested.

Trimming left V 1 base short and J 2 bases short, with 9 bases between. Germline lookup yields CDR1 DFQATT and CDR2 SNEGSKA (reference sequence). This CDR3 has 15 residues. TCRdb redid the calling of the RT-PCR reads with MiXCR, one entry per CDR3 protein. The repertoire holds more than 600,000 distinct CDR3 sequences, with about a fifth as singletons. Worth noting for this clonotype: Its cognate antigen is unknown.

The TCR was taken from a man between 50 and 59 years old who received an inactivated influenza vaccine. Source: PBMCs from blood, taken more than 4 days after vaccination. This rearrangement joins TRBV20-1 to TRBJ2-6; D gene uncertain. This CDR3 reads CSARVRAAGANVLTF. In DNA, the CDR3 is TGCAGTGCTAGAGTTAGGGCTGCTGGGGCCAACGTCCTGACTTTC.